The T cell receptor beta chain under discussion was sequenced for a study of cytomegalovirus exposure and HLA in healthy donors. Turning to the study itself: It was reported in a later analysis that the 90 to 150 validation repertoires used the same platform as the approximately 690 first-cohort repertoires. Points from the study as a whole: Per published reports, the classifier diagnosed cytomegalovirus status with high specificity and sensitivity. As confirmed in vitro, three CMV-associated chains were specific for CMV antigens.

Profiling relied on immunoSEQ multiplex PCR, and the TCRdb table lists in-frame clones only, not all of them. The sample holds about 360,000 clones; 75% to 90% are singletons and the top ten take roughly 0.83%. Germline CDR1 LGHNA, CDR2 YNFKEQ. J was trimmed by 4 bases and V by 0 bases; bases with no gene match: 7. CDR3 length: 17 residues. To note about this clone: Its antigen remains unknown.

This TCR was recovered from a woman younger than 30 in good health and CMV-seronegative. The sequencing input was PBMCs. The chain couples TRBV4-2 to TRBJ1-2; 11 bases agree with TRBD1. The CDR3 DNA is TGTGCCAGCAGCCAAGAAGGGGGACAGGGGGAAATCTATGGCTACACCTTC. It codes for CASSQEGGQGEIYGYTF.